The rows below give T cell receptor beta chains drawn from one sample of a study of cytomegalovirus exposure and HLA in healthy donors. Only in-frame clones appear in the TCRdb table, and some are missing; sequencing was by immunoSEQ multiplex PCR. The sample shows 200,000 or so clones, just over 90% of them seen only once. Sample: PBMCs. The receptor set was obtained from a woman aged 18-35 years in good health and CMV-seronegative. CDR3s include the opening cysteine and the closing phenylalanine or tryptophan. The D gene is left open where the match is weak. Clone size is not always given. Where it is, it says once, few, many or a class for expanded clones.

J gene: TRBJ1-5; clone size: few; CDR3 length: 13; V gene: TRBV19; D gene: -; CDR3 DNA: TGTGCCAGTACCATGGGGCCCAATCAGCCCCAGCATTTT; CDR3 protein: CASTMGPNQPQHF
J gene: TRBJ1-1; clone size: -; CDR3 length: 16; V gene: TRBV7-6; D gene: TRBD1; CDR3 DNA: TGTGCCAGCAGCTTATACGGACAGGGAACGAACACTGAAGCTTTCTTT; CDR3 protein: CASSLYGQGTNTEAFF
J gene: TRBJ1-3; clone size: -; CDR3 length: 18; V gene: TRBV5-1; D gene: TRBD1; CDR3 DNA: TGCGCCAGCAGCTTGTTAGGTAGCAGGGGGTCCTCTGGAAACACCATATATTTT; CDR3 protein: CASSLLGSRGSSGNTIYF
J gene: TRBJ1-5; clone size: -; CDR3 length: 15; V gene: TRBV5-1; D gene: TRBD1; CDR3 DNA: TGCGCCAGCAGCCTGGGGACAGGGACCAATCAGCCCCAGCATTTT; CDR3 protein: CASSLGTGTNQPQHF
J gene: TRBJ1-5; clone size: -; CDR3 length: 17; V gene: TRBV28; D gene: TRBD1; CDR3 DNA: TGTGCCAGCAGTTTATGGCAGGGGGTCCCCCTTGGACAGCCCCAGCATTTT; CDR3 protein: CASSLWQGVPLGQPQHF
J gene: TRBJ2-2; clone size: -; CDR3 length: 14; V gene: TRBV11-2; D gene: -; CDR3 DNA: TGTGCCAGCAGCTTAACGGCTAGCTCCGGGGAGCTGTTTTTT; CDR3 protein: CASSLTASSGELFF
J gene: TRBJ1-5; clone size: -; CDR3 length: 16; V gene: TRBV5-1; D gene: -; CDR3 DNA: TGCGCCAGCAGCTTGGGGGGAGCTGGTGGGTATCAGCCCCAGCATTTT; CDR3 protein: CASSLGGAGGYQPQHF
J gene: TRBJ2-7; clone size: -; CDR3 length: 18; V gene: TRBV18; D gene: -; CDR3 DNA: TGTGCCAGCTCACCTCCGGGCGTCCGACCGGGAGTCTGGTACGAGCAGTACTTC; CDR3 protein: CASSPPGVRPGVWYEQYF
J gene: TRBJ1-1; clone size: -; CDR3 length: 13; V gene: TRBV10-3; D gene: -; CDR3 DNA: TGTGCCATCAGGTTGCGGGCGAACACTGAAGCTTTCTTT; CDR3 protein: CAIRLRANTEAFF
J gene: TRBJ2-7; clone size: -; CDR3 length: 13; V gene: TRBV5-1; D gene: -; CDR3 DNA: TGCGCCAGCAGCTTGGCGGGGTCCTACGAGCAGTACTTC; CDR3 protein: CASSLAGSYEQYF
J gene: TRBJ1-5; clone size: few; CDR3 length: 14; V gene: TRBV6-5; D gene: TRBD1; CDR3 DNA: TGTGCCAGCAGGTCCGGACAGGGACTACAGCCCCAGCATTTT; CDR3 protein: CASRSGQGLQPQHF
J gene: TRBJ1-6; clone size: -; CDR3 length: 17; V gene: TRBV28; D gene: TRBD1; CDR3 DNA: TGTGCCAGCATCACCCCGATACGAGACAGGGGGGACTCACCCCTCCACTTT; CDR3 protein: CASITPIRDRGDSPLHF
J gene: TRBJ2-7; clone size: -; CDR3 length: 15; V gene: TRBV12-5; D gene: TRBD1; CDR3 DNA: TGTGCTAGTGGCCCATATGGGACAGGGTGGGACGAGCAGTACTTC; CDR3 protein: CASGPYGTGWDEQYF
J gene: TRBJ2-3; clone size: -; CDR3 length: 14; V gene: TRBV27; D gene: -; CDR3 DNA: TGTGCCAGCAGTCCGCAGCTGAGGACAGATACGCAGTATTTT; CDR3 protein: CASSPQLRTDTQYF
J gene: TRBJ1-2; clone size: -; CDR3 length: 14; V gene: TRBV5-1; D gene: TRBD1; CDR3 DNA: TGCGCCAGCAGCTCAGGACAGGGGGGACATGGCTACACCTTC; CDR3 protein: CASSSGQGGHGYTF
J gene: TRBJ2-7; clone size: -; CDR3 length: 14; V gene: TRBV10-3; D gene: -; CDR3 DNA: TGTGCCACCACTACACAGGTGGGATCCTACGAGCAGTACTTC; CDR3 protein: CATTTQVGSYEQYF
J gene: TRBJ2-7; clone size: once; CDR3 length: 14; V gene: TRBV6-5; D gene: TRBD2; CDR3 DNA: TGTGCCAGCACGGGGTACAGCGGGAGGCACGAGCAGTACTTC; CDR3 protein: CASTGYSGRHEQYF
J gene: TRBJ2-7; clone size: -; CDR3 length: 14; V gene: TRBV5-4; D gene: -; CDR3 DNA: TGTGCCAGCAGCTTGGGCAGGGATAAATACGAGCAGTACTTC; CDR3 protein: CASSLGRDKYEQYF
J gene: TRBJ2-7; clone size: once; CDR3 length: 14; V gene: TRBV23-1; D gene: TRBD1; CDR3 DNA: TGCGCCAGATCGACCGGGACAGGGGACTACGAGCAGTACTTC; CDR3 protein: CARSTGTGDYEQYF
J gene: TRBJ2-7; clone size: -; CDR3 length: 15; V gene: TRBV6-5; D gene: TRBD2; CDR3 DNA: TGTGCCAGCAGCCAGCGGGGGGCCAACTCCTACGAGCAGTACTTC; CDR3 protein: CASSQRGANSYEQYF
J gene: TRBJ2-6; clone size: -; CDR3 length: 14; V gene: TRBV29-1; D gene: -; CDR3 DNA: TGCAGCGTCCTCCAAGCGGCTGGGGCCAACGTCCTGACTTTC; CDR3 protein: CSVLQAAGANVLTF
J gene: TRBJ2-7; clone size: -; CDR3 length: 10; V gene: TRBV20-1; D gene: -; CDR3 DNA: TGCAGTGCCCTTTCCCGCGAGCAGTACTTC; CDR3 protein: CSALSREQYF
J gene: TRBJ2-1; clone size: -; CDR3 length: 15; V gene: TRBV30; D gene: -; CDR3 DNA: TGTGCCTGGAGTGTAGGGGGAGTGTCGGCGCCTGAGCAGTTCTTC; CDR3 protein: CAWSVGGVSAPEQFF
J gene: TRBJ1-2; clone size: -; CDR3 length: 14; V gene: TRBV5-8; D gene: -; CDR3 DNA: TGTGCCAGCAGCTTGGACCATGAGGCCGGCGGCTACACCTTC; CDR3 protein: CASSLDHEAGGYTF
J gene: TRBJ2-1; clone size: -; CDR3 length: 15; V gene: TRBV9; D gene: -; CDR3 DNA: TGTGCCAGCAGCGGCGGCTTAAGCTCCTACAATGAGCAGTTCTTC; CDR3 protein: CASSGGLSSYNEQFF
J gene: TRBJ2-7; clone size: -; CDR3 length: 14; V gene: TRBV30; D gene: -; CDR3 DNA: TGTGCCTCTTCCCTGGGGGGGCTTTCAAGAGAGCAGTACTTC; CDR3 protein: CASSLGGLSREQYF
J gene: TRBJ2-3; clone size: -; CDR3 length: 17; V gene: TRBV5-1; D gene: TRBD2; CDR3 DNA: TGCGCCAGCAGCTTAGGACTAGCGGGAGATAGCACAGATACGCAGTATTTT; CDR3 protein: CASSLGLAGDSTDTQYF
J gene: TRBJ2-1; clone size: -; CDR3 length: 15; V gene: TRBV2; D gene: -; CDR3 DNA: TGTGCCACTTCTCCATCCGGGCTCCAGGGCAATGAGCAGTTCTTC; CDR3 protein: CATSPSGLQGNEQFF
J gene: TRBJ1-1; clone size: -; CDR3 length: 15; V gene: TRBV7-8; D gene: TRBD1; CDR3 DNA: TGTGCCAGCAGCCGAGACAGGGGCCTGAACACTGAAGCTTTCTTT; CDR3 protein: CASSRDRGLNTEAFF
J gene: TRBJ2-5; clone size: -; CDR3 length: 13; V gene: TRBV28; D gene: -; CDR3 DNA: TGTGCCAGCAGTTTCCAGGGGCGGGAGACCCAGTACTTC; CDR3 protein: CASSFQGRETQYF
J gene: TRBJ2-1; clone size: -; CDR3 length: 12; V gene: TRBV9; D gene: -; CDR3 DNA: TGTGCCAGCGGGGGGAAGGTCAATGAGCAGTTCTTC; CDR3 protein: CASGGKVNEQFF
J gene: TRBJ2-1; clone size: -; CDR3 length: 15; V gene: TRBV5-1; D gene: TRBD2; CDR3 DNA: TGCGCCACCGACGAAGGTGGCGGGAGCCCTTTAGAGCAGTTCTTC; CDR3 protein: CATDEGGGSPLEQFF
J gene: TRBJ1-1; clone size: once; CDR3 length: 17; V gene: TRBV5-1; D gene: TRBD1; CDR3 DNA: TGCGCCAGCAGCTTGGAGGCCGGGACAGGCCTGAACACTGAAGCTTTCTTT; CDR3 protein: CASSLEAGTGLNTEAFF
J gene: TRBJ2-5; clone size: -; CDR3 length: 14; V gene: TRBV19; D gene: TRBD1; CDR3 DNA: TGTGCCAGTAGTACATACAGGGGCCAAGAGACCCAGTACTTC; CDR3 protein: CASSTYRGQETQYF
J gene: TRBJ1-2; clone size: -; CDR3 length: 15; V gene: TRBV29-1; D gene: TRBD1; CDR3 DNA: TGCAGCGTTGTGGACAGGGGGAGGCCTAACTATGGCTACACCTTC; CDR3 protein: CSVVDRGRPNYGYTF
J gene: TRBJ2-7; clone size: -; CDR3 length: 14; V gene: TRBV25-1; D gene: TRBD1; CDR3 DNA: TGTGCCAGCAGTGTGGGGGACAGGGGGCTCGAGCAGTACTTC; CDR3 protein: CASSVGDRGLEQYF
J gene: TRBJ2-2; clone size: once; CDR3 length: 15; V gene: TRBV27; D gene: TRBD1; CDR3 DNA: TGTGCCAGCAGTTTTACAGGGGGCGGTACCGGGGAGCTGTTTTTT; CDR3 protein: CASSFTGGGTGELFF
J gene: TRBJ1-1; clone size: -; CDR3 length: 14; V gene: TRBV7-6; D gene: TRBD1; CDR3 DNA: TGTGCCAGCAGCATTTACAAGGGGGCGGTTGAAGCTTTCTTT; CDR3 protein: CASSIYKGAVEAFF
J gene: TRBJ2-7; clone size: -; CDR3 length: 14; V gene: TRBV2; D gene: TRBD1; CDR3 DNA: TGTGCCAGCTCGCCGGGACAGGGGGCTTGGGAGCAGTACTTC; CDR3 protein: CASSPGQGAWEQYF
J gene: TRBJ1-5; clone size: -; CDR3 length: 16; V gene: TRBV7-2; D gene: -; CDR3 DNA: TGTGCCAGCAGCACCCGAGGTGGTGGCGGCAATCAGCCCCAGCATTTT; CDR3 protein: CASSTRGGGGNQPQHF
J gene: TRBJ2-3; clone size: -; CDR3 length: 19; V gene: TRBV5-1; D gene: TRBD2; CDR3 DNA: TGCGCCAGCAGCTTGGCTGGTAGCGGGAGTAGTGGTGGCACAGATACGCAGTATTTT; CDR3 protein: CASSLAGSGSSGGTDTQYF
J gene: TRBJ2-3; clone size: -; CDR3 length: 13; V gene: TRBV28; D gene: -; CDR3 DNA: TGTGTTGCCGGGCAGGGATCCACAGATACGCAGTATTTT; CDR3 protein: CVAGQGSTDTQYF
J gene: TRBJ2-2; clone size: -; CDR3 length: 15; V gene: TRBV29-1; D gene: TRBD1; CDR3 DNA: TGCAGCGCCCGAGGACAGGGAGTTAGTGGGGGGGAGCTGTTTTTT; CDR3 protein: CSARGQGVSGGELFF
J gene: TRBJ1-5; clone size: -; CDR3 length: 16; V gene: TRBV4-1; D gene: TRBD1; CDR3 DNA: TGCGCCAGCAGCCGCGGACAGGAGAATAGCAATCAGCCCCAGCATTTT; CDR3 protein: CASSRGQENSNQPQHF
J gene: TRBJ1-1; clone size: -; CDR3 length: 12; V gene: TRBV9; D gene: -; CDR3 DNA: TGTGCCAGTGGGGACATGAACACTGAAGCTTTCTTT; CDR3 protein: CASGDMNTEAFF
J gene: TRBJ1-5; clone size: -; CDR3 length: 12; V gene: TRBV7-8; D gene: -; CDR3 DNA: TGTGCCAGCAGCGAGGGGGATCAGCCCCAGCATTTT; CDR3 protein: CASSEGDQPQHF
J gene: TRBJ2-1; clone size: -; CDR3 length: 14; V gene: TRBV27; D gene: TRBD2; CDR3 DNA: TGTGCCAGCACGCGGGGGAGCTCCTACAATGAGCAGTTCTTC; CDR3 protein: CASTRGSSYNEQFF
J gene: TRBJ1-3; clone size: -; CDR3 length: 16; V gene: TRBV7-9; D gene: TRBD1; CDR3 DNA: TGTGCCAGCAGCACCCACAGGGGGCTCTCTGGAAACACCATATATTTT; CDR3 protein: CASSTHRGLSGNTIYF
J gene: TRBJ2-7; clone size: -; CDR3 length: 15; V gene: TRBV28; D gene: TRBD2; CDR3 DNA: TGTGCCAGCAGTAGACTAGCGGGCAGCTCCTACGAGCAGTACTTC; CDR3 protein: CASSRLAGSSYEQYF
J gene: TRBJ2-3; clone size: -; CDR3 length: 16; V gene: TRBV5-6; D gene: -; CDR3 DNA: TGTGCCAGCACCCTAATACTTACAGGGGGGGCAGATACGCAGTATTTT; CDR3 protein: CASTLILTGGADTQYF
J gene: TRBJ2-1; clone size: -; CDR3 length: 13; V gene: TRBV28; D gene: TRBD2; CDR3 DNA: TGTGCCACGAGACTAGCATCCTACAATGAGCAGTTCTTC; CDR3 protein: CATRLASYNEQFF
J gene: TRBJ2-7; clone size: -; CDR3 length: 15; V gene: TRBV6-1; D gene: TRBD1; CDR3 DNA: TGTGCCAGCAGACCCGGGACAGGGGGCCTCTACGAGCAGTACTTC; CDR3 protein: CASRPGTGGLYEQYF
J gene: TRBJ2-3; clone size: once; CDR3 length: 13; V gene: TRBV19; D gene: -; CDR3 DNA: TGTGCCAGTAGTGTCGGGAGCACAGATACGCAGTATTTT; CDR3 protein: CASSVGSTDTQYF